Sequencing of this T cell receptor beta chain was carried out in a study of cytomegalovirus exposure and HLA in healthy donors. Per the germline V gene, CDR1 is MDHEN and CDR2 is SYDVKM. The CDR3 covers 13 residues. The V end lost 3 bases, the J end lost 7 bases, and 10 bases lay between the germline ends. At sampling all donors were nominally healthy, likely with unrecorded immune exposures. It was with 60 Vbeta and 13 Jbeta primers that the PCR ran. Generated by immunoSEQ multiplex PCR, the TCRdb table keeps only in-frame clones and is missing some. The data show under 150,000 clones, roughly 80% seen once.

Input material: PBMCs. The chain joins TRBV28 to TRBJ1-5; no reliable D call. The sequence derives from a middle-aged woman in good health and CMV-seronegative. CDR3 protein: CASSFPGAQPQHF. Written as DNA, the CDR3 is TGTGCCAGCAGTTTCCCCGGAGCCCAGCCCCAGCATTTT.